Listed here are 5 T cell receptor beta chains from one sample, sequenced in a study of CXCR3-negative and CXCR3-positive naive CD8 T cells. Carrying UMI labels, the TRB cDNA libraries were prepared through 5' RACE. Reanalyzing the 5' RACE reads, TCRdb keeps one entry per CDR3 protein, without DNA. The sample table includes 100,000 to 150,000 distinct CDR3 sequences. The sequenced sample consisted of naive CXCR3- CD8+ T cells from blood. Indicated subset: CD45RO-CCR7+CD27+CD95- naive CD8+ T cells lacking CXCR3 (TNR3-). These TCRs come from a human donor in good health. Some clones in this sample may be carry-over from other donors' samples.

The V call is TRBV23-1, the J call TRBJ1-1; TCRdb picks TRBD1, but there is no DNA to check that call. TRBV23-1 is treated as an ORF (open reading frame) with a function not yet certain. This CDR3 has 18 amino acids. CDR3 sequence: CASSPPRQGEYMNTEAFF.

The gene calls are TRBV6-6 and TRBJ2-7; TCRdb designates TRBD1, a call that cannot be tested without DNA. The CDR3 covers 14 residues. Germline-derived CDR1 and CDR2 are MNHNY and SVGAGI (reference sequence). CDR3 sequence reads: CASSYGIQAYEQYF.

The rearrangement joins TRBV12-5 to TRBJ2-1. CDR3 length: 13 residues. The germline V gene encodes CDR1 LGHNT and CDR2 FRNRAP. The CDR3 loop is CASGPSDHNEQFF. The full variable domain, in which reference TRBV12-5 and TRBJ2-1 provide the parts outside the CDR3, is DARVTQTPRHKVTEMGQEVTMRCQPILGHNTVFWYRQTMMQGLELLAYFRNRAPLDDSGMPKDRFSAEMPDATLATLKIQPSEPRDSAVYFCASGPSDHNEQFFGPGTRLTVL.

The chain carries TRBV11-2 and TRBJ2-5; the D gene TCRdb calls, TRBD1, cannot be checked with no DNA. CDR3 length equals 17 residues. Germline CDR1 is SGHAT and CDR2 is FQNNGV. The CDR3: CASSLVGTASYQETQYF. Full variable domain (outside the CDR3, taken from reference TRBV11-2 and TRBJ2-5): EAGVAQSPRYKIIEKRQSVAFWCNPISGHATLYWYQQILGQGPKLLIQFQNNGVVDDSQLPKDRFSAERLKGVDSTLKIQPAKLEDSAVYLCASSLVGTASYQETQYFGPGTRLLVL.

This chain joins TRBV12-3 or TRBV12-4 and TRBJ2-7. The CDR3 is made up of 15 amino acids. The CDR3 here is CASSLALHSANEQYF.